The source of this T cell receptor (beta chain) is a study of persistence of HIV-infected CD4 T cells. Per the germline V gene, CDR1 is MNHEY and CDR2 is SVGAGI. V lost 2 bases and J lost 5, with 7 bases in between. This CDR3 is 14 amino acids long. To note about this clone: What it recognizes is unknown. Other DNA sequences in the sample encode the same CDR3.

This was the immunoSEQ version 4 assay in survey mode. Method: immunoSEQ multiplex PCR; TCRdb's copy keeps in-frame clones and lacks some. This repertoire shows about 27,000 clones, under 80% found once; its top ten account for over 1.5%. Overlapping HIV-1 Gag 15-mer peptides at 0.85 to 1 ug per peptide per mL were used. Sorting of responding CD4+ T cells relied on upregulated CD40 ligand together with CD69. Stimulated PBMCs had first been depleted of CD8+ T cells. The V and J genes are TRBV6-5 and TRBJ1-6; D is ambiguous. The sequence derives from an adult man with HIV who was CMV-seropositive. The sequenced sample was CD4+ T cells sorted from PBMCs after roughly 19-hour stimulation, obtained from a patient who received antiretroviral therapy. CDR3 amino acids: CASSYSSDNSPLHF. The CDR3 DNA sequence: TGTGCCAGCAGTTACAGCAGTGATAATTCACCCCTCCACTTT.